The TCR beta chain described here comes from a study of blood T cell repertoires in COVID-19 (dated by TCRdb to the early 2020s). About the study as a whole: Samples covering the acute and convalescent phases of COVID-19 were provided by collaborators in the United States, Italy and Spain. The material from the prospective study consisted of cDNA or gDNA derived from T cells, B-cell-depleted T cells, or PBMCs. The repertoires were released in a freely available public database intended as a resource for research on the immune response to SARS-CoV-2. Sample metadata almost always included a de-identified subject ID, COVID-19 status, age in years and sex. Subjects who had been exposed to COVID-19, were actively infected with it, or had recovered from it provided the deeply sampled blood TCRbeta repertoires that made up the dataset. HLA class I and class II types, where available, came from metadata supplied by the sample provider rather than from assay-based typing. Samples were obtained from the ongoing ImmuneRACE study (first 160 participants) and from over a thousand subjects provided by 6 global collaborators.

The CDR3 contains 15 residues, cysteine and phenylalanine counted. Of all the DNA, just the CDR3 is kept, 45 bases in frame from base 1. V and J are trimmed by 1 base and 2 bases, and the gene matches miss 1 base of the junction. The germline V gene (reference sequence) provides CDR1 GTSNPN and CDR2 SVGIG. In regard to this clone: What antigen it recognizes has not been identified. No clone much larger than this one lies a single base away; base qualities are absent.

General study outcomes and caveats: The amount of clinical and demographic metadata varied by source and participant and was provided uncurated.

TCRbeta CDR3 regions were amplified from genomic DNA by means of the immunoSEQ Assay, a bias-controlled multiplex PCR. Concerning the study's data processing: The number of nucleated cells in each sample was estimated from the amplification of reference gene primers within the assay. To quantify the absolute abundance of each unique TCRbeta CDR3 rearrangement, sequence reads were collapsed and filtered. For each sample, productive Simpson clonality was calculated by taking the square root of Simpson's diversity index across productive rearrangements. As stored in TCRdb, this immuneACCESS dataset retains in-frame rearrangements with V and J assigned. A fraction of the clones does not appear; measured against another copy, unresolved V genes explain less than half of the discrepancy, and the remainder lacks a known reason. For V, J and clone size, that table is used; D and trimming come from the DNA. The sample table shows tens of thousands of clones, and about 89% are seen once. The ten biggest clones cover roughly 3.5% of the sample.

The collaborating institutions used their own protocols to collect whole blood in K2EDTA tubes. For TCRbeta analysis, collaborators shipped samples in one of three forms: frozen whole blood, isolated PBMCs, or DNA extracted from either of those sample types. The V and J genes are TRBV30 and TRBJ2-6; 8 bases in the junction line up with TRBD2. The TCR originated in a woman in her seventies with acute or convalescent COVID-19. Sequenced sample: peripheral blood. The CDR3 sequence is CAWSGLATGANVLTF. The nucleotide sequence is TGTGCCTGGAGTGGACTAGCGACTGGGGCCAACGTCCTGACTTTC.